This T cell receptor (beta chain) is from a study of regulatory T cells. A couple of CD3G-deficient patients had more severe autoimmunity; all had some. Regulatory (CD25-high CD127-low) and conventional (CD25-low CD127-high) CD4+ T cells were sorted separately. Study-level points and caveats: Hydrophobic residues at CDR3 positions 6 and 7 were enriched in conventional CD4+ T cells of CD3G-deficient patients.

A remark on this clone: Its antigen remains unknown.

The primer mix had 52 TRBV and 13 TRBJ primers. Profiled with immunoSEQ multiplex PCR; TCRdb holds only in-frame clones, not every one. The sample lists around 17,000 clones, around 84% occurring once. The CDR3 is 14 amino acids. Germline V gene sequence: CDR1 SGHRS, CDR2 YFSETQ. V was pared by 0 bases and J by 7 bases, with 11 bases between. Specimen: conventional CD4+ T cells sorted from blood. The TCR sequence derives from a person aged 30 to 39 with CD3G deficiency. The J gene is TRBJ2-1, the V gene TRBV5-1, with TRBD2 as a possible D gene (5 bases). The CDR3 DNA reads as TGCGCCAGCAGCTTGGGGGGAGCATTGAATGAGCAGTTCTTC. This codes for CASSLGGALNEQFF.